The 13 T cell receptor beta chains in this list originate from one sample, sequenced in a study of blood T cell repertoires in COVID-19. Using immunoSEQ multiplex PCR, the repertoire was profiled, and TCRdb retains in-frame clones only, with some absent. The sample lists 300,000 or so clones; more than 70% were seen once. Sequencing used peripheral blood. The receptor set was obtained from a man between 18 and 35 years old who had recovered from COVID-19.

The rearrangement links TRBV4-3 to TRBJ1-1; 7 bases fit TRBD1. The CDR3 loop spans 15 amino acids. With 4 bases clipped from V and 4 bases from J, the junction kept 9 bases outside the gene matches. From germline, CDR1 is LGHNA and CDR2 YSLEER. CDR3 sequence: CASSLRQGASTEAFF. The CDR3 bases are TGCGCCAGCAGCCTCCGACAGGGAGCCAGCACTGAAGCTTTCTTT.

The chain uses TRBV7-3 and TRBJ2-2; 8 bases line up with TRBD1. The germline gives CDR1 SGHTA, CDR2 FQGTGA. This CDR3 region has 16 residues. Trimming took 4 bases from V and 5 from J; bases not matched to a gene: 9. This CDR3 reads CASSSRQGSGTGELFF. CDR3 DNA sequence: TGTGCCAGCAGCTCGCGACAGGGGTCGGGAACCGGGGAGCTGTTTTTT. Supplemented by reference TRBV7-3 and TRBJ2-2, the full variable domain reads GAGVSQTPSNKVTEKGKYVELRCDPISGHTALYWYRQSLGQGPEFLIYFQGTGAADDSGLPNDRFFAVRPEGSVSTLKIQRTERGDSAVYLCASSSRQGSGTGELFFGEGSRLTVL.

J is TRBJ2-7 and V is TRBV12-2; TRBD2, the D gene given by the table, was not confirmed from the DNA. TRBV12-2 is deemed a pseudogene. This CDR3 spans 21 amino acids. The CDR3 nucleotides read TGTGCAAGTCGCCCAAACCTCGACCGGGACAGGGAATCTAGCGGGACCCGGGAGCAGTACTTC. The encoded protein is CASRPNLDRDRESSGTREQYF.

Here the CDR3 DNA reads TGTGCCAGCAGTTTACGGGGGACCGGGGAGCTGTTTTTT. It is translated as CASSLRGTGELFF. The chain joins TRBV27 to TRBJ2-2, with a tentative D call TRBD2 (6 bases). V lost 2 bases to trimming and J lost 5 bases, with 6 bases between them. This CDR3 comprises 13 residues. CDR1 and CDR2 (germline): MNHEY, SMNVEV (reference sequence).

The chain links TRBV14 to TRBJ2-7, with 8 bases that match TRBD1. The CDR3 is 16 amino acids. The trim removed 0 bases at V and 1 base at J, leaving 5 bases unmatched. Germline CDR1 and CDR2: SGHDN and FVKESK. As DNA, the CDR3 is TGTGCCAGCAGCCAAGAGCCCGGGACAGGATCCTACGAGCAGTACTTC. It is translated as CASSQEPGTGSYEQYF.

The count of this clone is one. This sequence joins TRBV9 and TRBJ2-7; D is possibly TRBD2 (6 bases). The V end was cut by 3 bases, the J end by 7 bases, with 11 bases between. Germline V gives CDR1 SGDLS, CDR2 YYNGEE. This CDR3 has 12 amino acids. The CDR3 bases are TGTGCCAGCAGCGAGGAGGGCGGGGAGCAGTACTTC. It yields the protein CASSEEGGEQYF.

In its sample, this clone was seen once. J is TRBJ1-3 and V is TRBV7-2; D is undetermined. Trimming took off 4 bases at V and 3 bases at J, with 7 bases between the two ends. This CDR3 region has 13 residues. Germline lookup yields CDR1 SGHTA and CDR2 FQGNSA. The CDR3 loop is CASSSHSGNTIYF. The CDR3 region has the DNA TGTGCCAGCAGCTCCCACAGTGGAAACACCATATATTTT.

CDR3 in amino acids: CASSFLSGGSNTGELFF. CDR3 sequence (DNA): TGTGCCAGCAGCTTTCTTAGCGGGGGATCGAACACCGGGGAGCTGTTTTTT. This rearrangement joins TRBV7-9 to TRBJ2-2; 9 bases are a match to TRBD2. J lost 0 bases, V lost 3 bases, and 5 bases had no gene match. The CDR3 has 17 amino acids. The germline V gene has CDR1 SEHNR and CDR2 FQNEAQ (reference sequence).

The J gene is TRBJ1-5, the V gene TRBV11-3, with 9 positions matching TRBD1. V trimming: 1 base; J trimming: 4 bases; junction bases outside the gene matches: 14. Germline CDR1 is SGHNT and CDR2 is YENEEA. CDR3 length: 19 residues. CDR3 in DNA: TGTGCCAGCAGCTTAGTGGGCGACCGGGACAGGGTTACTAATCAGCCCCAGCATTTT. This gives the protein CASSLVGDRDRVTNQPQHF.

V is TRBV9 and J is TRBJ2-5, with D possibly being TRBD2 (5 bases). The CDR3 loop spans 15 amino acids. CDR1 and CDR2 (germline): SGDLS, YYNGEE. Trimming shortened V by 0 bases and J by 5 bases, and 14 bases separated the two germline ends. In DNA, the CDR3 is TGTGCCAGCAGCGTAGGACTTATTCAGCGGGAGACCCAGTACTTC. It encodes CASSVGLIQRETQYF.

This clone occurred once. The chain employs TRBV19 and TRBJ1-5; TRBD1 matches at 9 bases. Looked up from germline, CDR1 is LNHDA and CDR2 is SQIVND (reference sequence). The CDR3 totals 14 residues. V was pared by 6 bases and J by 4 bases, with 4 bases of the junction left unmatched. The CDR3 nucleotides read TGTGCCAGTAGCGTCGGGACAGGGAATCAGCCCCAGCATTTT. This sequence encodes CASSVGTGNQPQHF.

The gene calls are TRBV4-1 and TRBJ1-1, with D maybe TRBD1 (6 bases). In germline, CDR1 is MGHRA, CDR2 YSYEKL. The CDR3 length is 17 residues. V dropped 1 base and J dropped 0 bases, with 15 bases sitting between them. As DNA, the CDR3 is TGCGCCAGCAGCCAAGGCCCTCTAGGACAGCTGAACACTGAAGCTTTCTTT. The encoded protein is CASSQGPLGQLNTEAFF.

This chain uses TRBV19 with TRBJ1-4; TRBD1 aligns across 11 bases. Per the germline V gene, CDR1 is LNHDA and CDR2 is SQIVND (reference sequence). Trimming took 4 bases from V and 8 from J; bases not matched to a gene: 18. The CDR3 has 19 residues. The CDR3 is CASSKGTRDRGNPREKLFF. CDR3 coding DNA: TGTGCCAGTAGTAAGGGAACCCGGGACAGGGGGAACCCAAGGGAAAAACTGTTTTTT.